This T cell receptor (beta chain) was sequenced during a study of OX40 agonist ivuxolimab in advanced cancers. Study at large: With a range of roughly 20 to 80, age averaged approximately 55 years, and around 80% were male. Of the participants, over 30% had some prior anti-PD-1, anti-PD-L1 or anti-CTLA-4 therapy, which was allowed.

Clones were read by immunoSEQ multiplex PCR, and TCRdb kept only the in-frame ones, dropping some. The table has fewer than 55,000 clones, roughly four fifths seen once. V lost 3 bases and J 5 bases, leaving 13 bases between the germline ends. Per germline, CDR1 LNHDA and CDR2 SQIVND (reference sequence). This CDR3 region has 14 residues. The rearrangement links TRBV19 to TRBJ2-5; D may be TRBD2 (6 bases). The sequence derives from an adult with an advanced solid tumor such as melanoma, head and neck, liver or kidney cancer. The starting material was CD4+ or CD8+ T cells sorted from blood, obtained in a trial of the OX40 agonist ivuxolimab. CDR3 sequence: CASSIQLAGETQYF. CDR3 sequence (DNA): TGTGCCAGTAGTATCCAACTAGCAGGGGAGACCCAGTACTTC.